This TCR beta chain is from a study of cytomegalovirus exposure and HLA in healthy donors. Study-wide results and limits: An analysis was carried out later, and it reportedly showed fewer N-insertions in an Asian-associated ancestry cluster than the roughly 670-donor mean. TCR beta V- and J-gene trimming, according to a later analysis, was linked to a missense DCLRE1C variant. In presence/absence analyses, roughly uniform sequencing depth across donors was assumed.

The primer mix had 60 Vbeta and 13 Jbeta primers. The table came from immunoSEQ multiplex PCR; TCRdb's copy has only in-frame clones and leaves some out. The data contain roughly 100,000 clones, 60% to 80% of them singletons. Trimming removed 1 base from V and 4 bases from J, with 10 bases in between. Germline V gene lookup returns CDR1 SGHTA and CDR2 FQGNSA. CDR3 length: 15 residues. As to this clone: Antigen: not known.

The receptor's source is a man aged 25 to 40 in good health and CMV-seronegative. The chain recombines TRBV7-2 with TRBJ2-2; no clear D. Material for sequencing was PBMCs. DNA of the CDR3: TGTGCCAGCAGCTTAGAACTATCCCTCACCGGGGAGCTGTTTTTT. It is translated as CASSLELSLTGELFF.